Listed below are T cell receptor beta chains from one sample, sequenced in a study of PD-1 blockade in classical Hodgkin lymphoma. Profiling relied on immunoSEQ multiplex PCR, and the TCRdb table lists in-frame clones only, not all of them. Seen here are roughly 10,000 clones, approximately 72% observed once, and the top ten hold around 32%. Sample: peripheral blood mononuclear cells (PBMCs), taken at baseline. The receptors shown here come from a human donor with classical Hodgkin lymphoma. CDR3s leave out the opening cysteine and the closing phenylalanine or tryptophan.

>TRBV6-5
ASSLGGDGYT
>TRBV6-1
ASSEARRTNSPLH
>TRBV6-1
ASRTDRFQETQY
>TRBV6-5
ASTAGPGTLH
>TRBV7-2
ASNTRDTDTQY
>TRBV27
ASSSPYRGGELF
>TRBV29-1
SVGDAEGTEAF
>TRBV9
ASSVAPGERADTQY
>TRBV7-2
ASRKTSGVQETQY
>TRBV5-1
ASSWSGQGDQPQH
>TRBV18
ASSPSFGTEFPYEQY
>TRBV5-4
ASSDGTGQETQY
>TRBV7-3
ASSLTGRTQTGELF
>TRBV27
ASSSQVIRSNSPLH
>TRBV6-5
ASRAGETQY
>TRBV11-2
ASSTWGQVGNIQY
>TRBV5-4
ASRDGTATNTEAF
>TRBV5-1
ASSHQGRGGELF
>TRBV28
ASSLINYGYT
>TRBV6-1
ASSDLAGGTGELF
>TRBV7-8
ASSVDRGATEAF
>TRBV7-9
ASSLDASYNEQF
>TRBV6-6
ASSHDTLAYGYT
>TRBV7-6
ASSLAAAQGSPLH
>TRBV6-1
ASRRTSSTDTQY
>TRBV6-5
ASSLGQGLRNYGYT
>TRBV5-4
ASSPNPTGVDQPQH
>TRBV11-3
ASSIGQGDTQY
>TRBV2
ASVDREPLH